Listed here is a single T cell receptor beta chain. This CDR3 has 13 amino acids. Deletions cut 2 bases from V and 6 bases from J, with 7 bases between. Per germline, CDR1 SGHVS and CDR2 FQNEAQ. This sample is drawn from a study of cytomegalovirus exposure and HLA in healthy donors. The study ran its PCR with 60 Vbeta and 13 Jbeta primers. TCRdb's table, derived via immunoSEQ multiplex PCR, lists solely in-frame clones and lacks some. The sample lists roughly 190,000 clones, more than 65% seen once, with 1.5% to 2% in the top ten. Source material: PBMCs. This TCR came from a woman under 40 in good health and CMV-seronegative. The chain employs TRBV7-8 and TRBJ2-2; TRBD1 might be the D (6 bases). The CDR3 reads CASSLSGAGELFF. CDR3 in DNA: TGTGCCAGCAGCTTATCAGGGGCCGGGGAGCTGTTTTTT. The complete variable domain, with remaining parts taken from reference TRBV7-8 and TRBJ2-2, reads GAGVSQSPRYKVAKRGQDVALRCDPISGHVSLFWYQQALGQGPEFLTYFQNEAQLDKSGLPSDRFFAERPEGSVSTLKIQRTQQEDSAVYLCASSLSGAGELFFGEGSRLTVL.